This entry describes one T cell receptor beta chain. These data belong to a study of shared clonotypes between healthy human individuals. TCRdb's table, derived via immunoSEQ multiplex PCR, lists solely in-frame clones and lacks some. The sample lists 700,000 or so clones, about two thirds seen once, with under 2% in the top ten. The V and J ends lost 4 bases and 6 bases, in that order; junction bases with no gene match: 21. CDR3 length equals 19 residues. CDR1 SGDLS and CDR2 YYNGEE come from the germline V gene. J is TRBJ2-2 and V is TRBV9; 7 nucleotides match TRBD2. The sequencing sample was made of memory CD4+ T cells sorted from blood. Specified subset: CD45RA-negative fraction. This TCR was sampled from a young woman in good health. The CDR3 sequence is CASSPRSRTSGFRAGELFF. The CDR3 DNA reads TGTGCCAGCAGCCCCCGAAGCCGGACTAGTGGGTTCAGGGCCGGGGAGCTGTTTTTT.